The clone carrying this T cell receptor (beta chain) was picked up many times. This sample is drawn from a study of T cells in Graves' hyperthyroidism and ophthalmopathy. Template material for amplifying TCR beta CDR3 regions consisted of RNA transcripts. During a first-round RT-PCR of the TCR CDR3, the HTBI primer set was used. TCRdb fed the multiplex PCR reads into MiXCR, producing one record per CDR3 protein. The sample consists of a few hundred thousand distinct CDR3 sequences, approximately 16% of them appearing once. Lactation, pregnancy, other autoimmune disease or uncontrolled infection led to exclusion of patients. The V gene's germline CDR1 is DFQATT and CDR2 SNEGSKA (reference sequence). The CDR3 consists of 15 residues. V lost 3 bases and J lost 4; bases outside the gene matches: 8.

Sequences were obtained from blood. The chain uses TRBV20-1 and TRBJ2-7; TRBD2 agrees at 11 bases. The receptor's source is a woman aged 40 to 50 with Graves' ophthalmopathy. The CDR3 reads CSASIRLAGLYEQYF. The CDR3 nucleotides read TGCAGTGCTAGTATTAGACTAGCGGGACTATACGAGCAGTACTTC.